Given below is one T cell receptor beta chain in context. Its antigen remains unidentified. This entry is derived from a study of CXCR3-negative and CXCR3-positive naive CD8 T cells. General observations from the study: Naive cells with CXCR3 showed TRB CDR3s that were more hydrophobic than those in CXCR3-negative naive cells. Diversity was high in both naive subsets and much lower in memory cells.

UMI-tagged TRB cDNA libraries were built via 5' RACE. Reprocessing the 5' RACE reads, TCRdb reports a single entry for every CDR3 protein and omits DNA. The sample table sets out around 120,000 distinct CDR3 sequences. This CDR3 has 14 residues. Germline-derived CDR1 and CDR2 are WNHNN and SYGVQD (reference sequence). This chain links TRBV10-1 with TRBJ2-1. The sequence was obtained from a human donor in good health. Some clones in this sample may be carry-over from other donors' samples. Sequenced: naive CXCR3+ CD8+ T cells from blood. The subset: CD45RO-CCR7+CD27+CD95- naive CD8+ T cells expressing CXCR3 (TNR3+). The CDR3 loop reads CASSEARSFNEQFF.